This is a list of T cell receptor beta chains from one sample in a study of T cell responses to AZD1222 COVID-19 vaccine. The repertoire was sequenced with immunoSEQ multiplex PCR; TCRdb's copy has only in-frame clones and lacks some. Here the sample spans over 120,000 clones, approximately 90% being singletons. The sample consisted of peripheral blood, taken 28 days after the second AZD1222 dose. The receptors shown here come from an adult who received the AZD1222 COVID-19 vaccine. Each CDR3 is given with its conserved first and last residue. A D gene is named only where the DNA matches it firmly. Clone sizes are given selectively: once, few, many, or a class where the clone is expanded.

length: 14; D: NA; J: TRBJ1-6; size: NA; V: TRBV2; DNA: TGTGCCAGCAGTGAGAGCTCCTATAATTCACCCCTCCACTTT; CDR3: CASSESSYNSPLHF
length: 15; D: NA; J: TRBJ1-4; size: few; V: TRBV9; DNA: TGTGCCAGCAGCGACGGACAGCCCGGCTTCCAAAAACTGTTTTTT; CDR3: CASSDGQPGFQKLFF
length: 15; D: NA; J: TRBJ1-6; size: NA; V: TRBV6-1; DNA: TGTGCCAGCAGTGACACTCGGGCCCGGGATTCACCCCTCCACTTT; CDR3: CASSDTRARDSPLHF
length: 12; D: NA; J: TRBJ1-5; size: NA; V: TRBV29-1; DNA: TGCAGCGTTGAAGATCGTGGGGGGGCCCAGCATTTT; CDR3: CSVEDRGGAQHF
length: 14; D: NA; J: TRBJ1-6; size: NA; V: TRBV6-5; DNA: TGTGCCAGCACCCAAAGGGGGGGAAATTCACCCCTCCACTTT; CDR3: CASTQRGGNSPLHF
length: 13; D: TRBD1; J: TRBJ2-7; size: NA; V: TRBV7-9; DNA: TGTGCCAGCAGTCGGGACAGAACCTACGAGCAGTACTTC; CDR3: CASSRDRTYEQYF
length: 14; D: NA; J: TRBJ1-4; size: NA; V: TRBV10-3; DNA: TGTGCCATCAGTGAAGGGGGGGCCGGCGAAAAACTGTTTTTT; CDR3: CAISEGGAGEKLFF
length: 13; D: TRBD1; J: TRBJ1-1; size: NA; V: TRBV28; DNA: TGTGCCAGCAGTGACAGGGGACCGCTTGAAGCTTTCTTT; CDR3: CASSDRGPLEAFF
length: 16; D: NA; J: TRBJ2-1; size: NA; V: TRBV4-1; DNA: TGCGCCAGCAGCCAGGTTACGGTGGTGGGCTACAATGAGCAGTTCTTC; CDR3: CASSQVTVVGYNEQFF
length: 15; D: NA; J: TRBJ2-7; size: NA; V: TRBV25-1; DNA: TGTGCCAGCCCCCGGGGGAGGCCCTACCCCTACGAGCAGTACTTC; CDR3: CASPRGRPYPYEQYF
length: 16; D: NA; J: TRBJ2-1; size: NA; V: TRBV5-1; DNA: TGCGCCAGCAGCTTGCGCGGGGTGAGCTCCTACAATGAGCAGTTCTTC; CDR3: CASSLRGVSSYNEQFF
length: 12; D: TRBD2; J: TRBJ2-7; size: NA; V: TRBV5-4; DNA: TGTGCCAGCACTGGCGGGAGGATGGGGAAGTACTTC; CDR3: CASTGGRMGKYF
length: 15; D: TRBD1; J: TRBJ1-2; size: NA; V: TRBV6-2/TRBV6-3; DNA: TGTGCCAGCAGTCCACGGGACAGGGCTAGCTATGGCTACACCTTC; CDR3: CASSPRDRASYGYTF
length: 11; D: NA; J: TRBJ2-1; size: NA; V: TRBV2; DNA: TGTGCCAGCAGTGAGACTACTGAGCAGTTCTTC; CDR3: CASSETTEQFF
length: 16; D: TRBD2; J: TRBJ2-3; size: NA; V: TRBV6-2/TRBV6-3; DNA: TGTGCCAGCAGTTACTCCCCGCGGGGGATCACAGATACGCAGTATTTT; CDR3: CASSYSPRGITDTQYF
length: 15; D: NA; J: TRBJ2-2; size: NA; V: TRBV7-3; DNA: TGTGCCAGCAGCTTAGGGCAGGGACTCACCGGGGAGCTGTTTTTT; CDR3: CASSLGQGLTGELFF
length: 14; D: NA; J: TRBJ2-1; size: NA; V: TRBV10-1; DNA: TGCGCCAGCAGTGAGTCGGTTTATGGAAATGAGCAGTTCTTC; CDR3: CASSESVYGNEQFF
length: 13; D: TRBD1; J: TRBJ2-7; size: NA; V: TRBV28; DNA: TGTGCCAGCAAGGGACAGGGACACTTTGGGCAGTACTTC; CDR3: CASKGQGHFGQYF
length: 17; D: TRBD2; J: TRBJ2-5; size: NA; V: TRBV11-3; DNA: TGTGCCAGCAGCTTAGGGGGACTAGCGGGGATCCAAGAGACCCAGTACTTC; CDR3: CASSLGGLAGIQETQYF
length: 13; D: NA; J: TRBJ2-7; size: NA; V: TRBV3-1/TRBV3-2; DNA: TGTGCCAGCAGTCTGTCCGGGAAATACGAGCAGTACTTC; CDR3: CASSLSGKYEQYF
length: 12; D: NA; J: TRBJ2-7; size: NA; V: TRBV7-9; DNA: TGTGCCAGCAGTTTTACGGATCTCGAGCAGTACTTC; CDR3: CASSFTDLEQYF
length: 13; D: NA; J: TRBJ2-2; size: NA; V: TRBV29-1; DNA: TGCAGCGCCATACCTACCACCACCGGGGAGCTGTTTTTT; CDR3: CSAIPTTTGELFF
length: 13; D: TRBD1; J: TRBJ1-2; size: NA; V: TRBV10-3; DNA: TGTGCCATCAGGGGGACAGGCGCACATGGCTACACCTTC; CDR3: CAIRGTGAHGYTF
length: 19; D: NA; J: TRBJ1-5; size: NA; V: TRBV4-3; DNA: TGCGCCAGCAGCCAAGGGCCTCTTGGGGGAGGGTATAGCAATCAGCCCCAGCATTTT; CDR3: CASSQGPLGGGYSNQPQHF
length: 15; D: NA; J: TRBJ2-2; size: NA; V: TRBV14; DNA: TGTGCCAGCAGCCCATACAGGGTGGGCACCGGGGAGCTGTTTTTT; CDR3: CASSPYRVGTGELFF
length: 14; D: TRBD2; J: TRBJ2-7; size: NA; V: TRBV9; DNA: TGTGCCAGCAGCGTAGGGCGGGAGGGCCACGAGCAGTACTTC; CDR3: CASSVGREGHEQYF
length: 13; D: NA; J: TRBJ1-5; size: NA; V: TRBV18; DNA: TGTGCCAGCTCACCGGGGTCCAATCAGCCCCAGCATTTT; CDR3: CASSPGSNQPQHF
length: 13; D: NA; J: TRBJ1-5; size: NA; V: TRBV6-5; DNA: TGTGCCAGCAGGGCGGGGATCAATCAGCCCCAGCATTTT; CDR3: CASRAGINQPQHF
length: 15; D: TRBD2; J: TRBJ2-7; size: NA; V: TRBV5-5; DNA: TGTGCCAGCAGCTCAAGACTAGCGGACCACTACGAGCAGTACTTC; CDR3: CASSSRLADHYEQYF
length: 15; D: TRBD1; J: TRBJ2-7; size: NA; V: TRBV10-3; DNA: TGTGCCATCAGTGAGTCTAGAGACAGGGCGTCCGAGCAGTACTTC; CDR3: CAISESRDRASEQYF